The sequence of this T cell receptor (beta chain) was determined in a study of tumor and adjacent non-tumor tissue in lung cancer. Study overall: Histology: about a dozen adenocarcinoma, a couple of squamous cell carcinoma, 1 small cell lung cancer. On average, productive TCRbeta reads reached a few million per sample. General observations from the study: TCR diversity was significantly greater in tumor than normal lung tissue. Tumor repertoires had a smaller top 100 clone share than normal lung.

The CDR3 consists of 15 residues. The germline CDR1 and CDR2 sequences are DFQATT and SNEGSKA (reference sequence). The junction had 9 bases not matched to a gene; V was cut back by 3 bases and J by 2 bases. A modified ARM-PCR protocol with three rounds of nested PCR amplified TCRbeta. TCRdb itself ran the multiplex PCR reads through MiXCR, one entry per CDR3 protein. The top ten hold approximately 31% of the sample, which has more than 45,000 distinct CDR3 sequences, roughly 67% seen once. As concerns this clonotype: Its target is not known. With a much larger clone just one base away, this may be a read error.

RNA was extracted from bulk tissue without any cell sorting. The normal lung tissue was taken more than 3 cm from the tumor edge. The sample comprised distant non-tumor lung tissue. The sequence derives from a woman aged 70-85 years with non-small cell lung cancer. The J gene is TRBJ2-7, the V gene TRBV20-1; 8 nucleotides align to TRBD2. The CDR3 protein is CSARELAVLPYEQYF. The CDR3, as DNA: TGCAGTGCTAGGGAACTAGCGGTCCTCCCCTACGAGCAGTACTTC.